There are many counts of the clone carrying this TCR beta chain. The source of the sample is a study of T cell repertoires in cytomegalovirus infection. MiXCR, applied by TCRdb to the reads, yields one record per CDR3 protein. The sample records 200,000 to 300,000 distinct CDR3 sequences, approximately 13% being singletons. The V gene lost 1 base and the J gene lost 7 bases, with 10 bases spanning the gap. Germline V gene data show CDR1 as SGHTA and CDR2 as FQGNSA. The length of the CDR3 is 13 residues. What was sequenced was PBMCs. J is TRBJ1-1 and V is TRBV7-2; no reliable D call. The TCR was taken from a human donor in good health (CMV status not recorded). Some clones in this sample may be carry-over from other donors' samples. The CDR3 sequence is CASSLGLSGEAFF. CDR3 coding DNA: TGTGCCAGCAGCTTAGGGTTGTCAGGTGAAGCTTTCTTT.